This entry describes one T cell receptor (beta chain). TCRdb's copy holds only in-frame clones and misses some; the assay was immunoSEQ multiplex PCR. The table records some 64,000 clones, around 79% of them present only once. This sample stems from a study of blood T cell repertoires in COVID-19. Sample: peripheral blood. This TCR was sampled from a man between 60 and 75 years old with acute or convalescent COVID-19.

The CDR3 nucleotides read TGTGCCAGCAGCCAAGGCTTAAAGCGGGAGTGCTCCTACGAGCAGTACTTC. The encoded protein is CASSQGLKRECSYEQYF. The V call is TRBV14, the J call TRBJ2-7; 8 positions agree with TRBD2. The ends lost 1 base at V and 0 bases at J; junction bases unmatched: 8. Germline CDR1 SGHDN, CDR2 FVKESK. CDR3 length equals 17 residues.